This entry features one TCR beta chain sequence. Germline CDR1 SGHTA, CDR2 FQGNSA. Trimming at V came to 5 bases and at J to 0 bases, leaving 6 bases not matched to a gene. The CDR3 is 15 residues long. The sample is drawn from a study of CD4 T cells in relation to SARS-CoV-2 and coronaviruses. Background on the study: A couple of subjects were Hispanic; patients were fewer than 10 males and a few females.

The repertoire was sequenced with immunoSEQ multiplex PCR; TCRdb's copy has only in-frame clones and lacks some. This repertoire shows 40,000 or so clones, 80% to 90% found once; its top ten account for about 3.3%. The sample comprised memory CD4+ T cells from PBMCs. The receptor's source is an adult with COVID-19. The chain uses TRBV7-2 and TRBJ1-1; 7 bases agree with TRBD1. The chain's CDR3 is CASSPPTGMNTEAFF. The CDR3 DNA sequence: TGTGCCAGCAGCCCACCGACAGGGATGAACACTGAAGCTTTCTTT.